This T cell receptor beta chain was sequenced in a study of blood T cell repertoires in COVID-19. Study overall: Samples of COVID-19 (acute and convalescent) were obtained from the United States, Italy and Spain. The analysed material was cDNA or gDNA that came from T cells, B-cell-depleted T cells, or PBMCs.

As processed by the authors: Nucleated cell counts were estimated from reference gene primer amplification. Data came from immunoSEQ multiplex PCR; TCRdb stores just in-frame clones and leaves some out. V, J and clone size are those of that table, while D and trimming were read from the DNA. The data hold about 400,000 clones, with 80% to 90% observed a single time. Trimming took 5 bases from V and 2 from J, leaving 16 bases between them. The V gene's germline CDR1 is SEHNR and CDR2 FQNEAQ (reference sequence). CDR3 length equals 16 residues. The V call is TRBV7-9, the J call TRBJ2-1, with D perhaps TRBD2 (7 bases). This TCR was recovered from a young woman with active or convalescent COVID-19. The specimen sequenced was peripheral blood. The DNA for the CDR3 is TGTGCCAGCAGCCCGATAGGGGGGGGAGCCTACAATGAGCAGTTCTTC. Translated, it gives CASSPIGGGAYNEQFF.